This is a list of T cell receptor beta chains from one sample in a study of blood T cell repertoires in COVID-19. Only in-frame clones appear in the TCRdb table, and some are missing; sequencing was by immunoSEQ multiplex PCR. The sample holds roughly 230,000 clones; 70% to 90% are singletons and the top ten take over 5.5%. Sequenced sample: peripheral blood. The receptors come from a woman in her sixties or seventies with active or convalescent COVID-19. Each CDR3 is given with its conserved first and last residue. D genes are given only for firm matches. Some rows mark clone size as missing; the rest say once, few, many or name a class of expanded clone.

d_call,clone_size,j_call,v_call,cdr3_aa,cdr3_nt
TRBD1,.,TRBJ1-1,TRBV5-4,CASSSPDRGATEAFF,TGTGCCAGCAGCTCACCCGACAGGGGGGCCACTGAAGCTTTCTTT
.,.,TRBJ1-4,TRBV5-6,CASSVLEATNEKLFF,TGTGCCAGCAGCGTCCTGGAGGCAACTAATGAAAAACTGTTTTTT
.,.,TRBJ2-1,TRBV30,CAWAGERTYNEQFF,TGTGCCTGGGCCGGAGAGCGGACTTACAATGAGCAGTTCTTC
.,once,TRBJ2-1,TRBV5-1,CASSPSPNYEQFF,TGCGCCAGCAGCCCTTCACCTAACTATGAGCAGTTCTTC
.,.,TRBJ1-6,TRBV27,CASSLVSYNSPLHF,TGTGCCAGCAGTTTAGTATCCTATAATTCACCCCTCCACTTT
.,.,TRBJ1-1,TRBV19,CASSIRGFQEAFF,TGTGCCAGTAGTATTAGGGGTTTCCAGGAAGCTTTCTTT
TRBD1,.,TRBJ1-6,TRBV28,CASSQGGFDSPLHF,TGTGCCAGCAGCCAGGGGGGTTTCGACTCACCCCTCCACTTT
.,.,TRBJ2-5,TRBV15,CATSIPAGETQYF,TGTGCCACCAGCATACCGGCGGGCGAGACCCAGTACTTC
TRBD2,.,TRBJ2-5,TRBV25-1,CASSELVAGNRETQYF,TGTGCCAGCAGTGAATTGGTAGCGGGAAATAGAGAGACCCAGTACTTC
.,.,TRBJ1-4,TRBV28,CASSLTGFGEKLFF,TGTGCCAGCAGTCTCACAGGGTTCGGTGAAAAACTGTTTTTT
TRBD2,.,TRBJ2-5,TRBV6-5,CASSYLGTSMETQYF,TGTGCCAGCAGTTATCTCGGGACTAGCATGGAGACCCAGTACTTC
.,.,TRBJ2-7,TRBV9,CASSADGQRGIFEQYF,TGTGCCAGCAGCGCGGACGGACAGCGGGGAATCTTCGAGCAGTACTTC
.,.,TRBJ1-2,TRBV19,CASRPTGSHGYTF,TGTGCCAGTAGGCCCACAGGGTCTCATGGCTACACCTTC
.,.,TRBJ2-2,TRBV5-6,CASSSILTGGTGELFF,TGTGCCAGCAGCTCGATCTTGACAGGAGGAACCGGGGAGCTGTTTTTT
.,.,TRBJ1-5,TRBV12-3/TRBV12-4,CASSFLNQPQHF,TGTGCCAGCAGTTTCCTAAATCAGCCCCAGCATTTT
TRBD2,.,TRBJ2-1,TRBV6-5,CASSRISGSVNEQFF,TGTGCCAGCAGTCGAATTAGCGGGAGTGTAAATGAGCAGTTCTTC
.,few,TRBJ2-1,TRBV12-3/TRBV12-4,CASSHRRGEQFF,TGTGCCAGCAGTCACCGGAGGGGTGAGCAGTTCTTC
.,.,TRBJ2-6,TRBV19,CASSIQGGGSGANVLTF,TGTGCCAGTAGTATCCAGGGAGGGGGTTCTGGGGCCAACGTCCTGACTTTC
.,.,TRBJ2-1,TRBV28,CASSFPTLSSYNEQFF,TGTGCCAGCAGTTTCCCGACTTTAAGCTCCTACAATGAGCAGTTCTTC
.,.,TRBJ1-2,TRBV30,CAWSGANYGYTF,TGTGCCTGGAGTGGAGCTAACTATGGCTACACCTTC
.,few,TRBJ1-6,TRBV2,CASRNRDWDNSPLHF,TGTGCCAGCAGGAACCGGGACTGGGATAATTCACCCCTCCACTTT
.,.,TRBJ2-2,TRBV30,CAWSVRANTGELFF,TGTGCCTGGAGTGTACGAGCGAACACCGGGGAGCTGTTTTTT
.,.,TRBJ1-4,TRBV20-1,CSAEVQGGVFF,TGCAGTGCTGAAGTACAGGGTGGCGTGTTTTTT
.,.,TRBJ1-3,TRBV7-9,CASSLANGAGNTIYF,TGTGCCAGCAGCTTAGCGAACGGGGCTGGAAACACCATATATTTT
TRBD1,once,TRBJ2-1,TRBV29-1,CSVYADRYNEQFF,TGCAGCGTTTATGCGGACAGGTACAATGAGCAGTTCTTC
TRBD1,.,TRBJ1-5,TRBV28,CASSRQGYQPQHF,TGTGCCAGCAGTCGACAGGGATATCAGCCCCAGCATTTT
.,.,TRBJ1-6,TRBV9,CASSVGDRGYNSPLHF,TGTGCCAGCAGCGTGGGGGACCGGGGGTATAATTCACCCCTCCACTTT
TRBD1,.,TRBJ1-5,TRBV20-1,CSASMTTGGNQPQHF,TGCAGTGCTAGTATGACGACAGGGGGCAATCAGCCCCAGCATTTT
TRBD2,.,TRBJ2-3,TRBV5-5,CASSLGGGATDTQYF,TGTGCCAGCAGCTTGGGCGGGGGGGCCACAGATACGCAGTATTTT
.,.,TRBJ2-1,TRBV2,CASSESGSGDEQFF,TGTGCCAGCAGTGAGTCGGGGAGCGGCGATGAGCAGTTCTTC
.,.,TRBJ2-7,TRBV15,CATSREEDSSYEQYF,TGTGCCACCAGCAGAGAGGAGGACAGCTCCTACGAGCAGTACTTC
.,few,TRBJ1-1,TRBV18,CASSPGATEAFF,TGTGCCAGCTCACCAGGGGCCACTGAAGCTTTCTTT
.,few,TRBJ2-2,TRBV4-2,CASSPNLNTGELFF,TGTGCCAGCAGCCCGAACTTGAACACCGGGGAGCTGTTTTTT
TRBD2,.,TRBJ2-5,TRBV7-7,CASSLGSGGAEKTQYF,TGTGCTAGCAGCTTGGGTAGCGGGGGGGCCGAGAAGACCCAGTACTTC
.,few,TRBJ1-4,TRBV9,CASSVAAGVPAEKLFF,TGTGCCAGCAGCGTAGCCGCCGGGGTCCCAGCGGAAAAACTGTTTTTT
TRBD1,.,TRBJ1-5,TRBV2,CASRGTGEGSQPQHF,TGTGCCAGCAGAGGGACAGGGGAAGGGAGTCAGCCCCAGCATTTT
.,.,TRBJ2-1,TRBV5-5,CASISSRPYNEQFF,TGTGCCAGCATCTCGTCGAGGCCCTACAATGAGCAGTTCTTC
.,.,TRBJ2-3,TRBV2,CASSDPEEDTQYF,TGTGCCAGCAGTGACCCCGAGGAAGATACGCAGTATTTT
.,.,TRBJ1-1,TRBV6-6,CASRSGDTEAFF,TGTGCCAGCAGGTCAGGGGACACTGAAGCTTTCTTT
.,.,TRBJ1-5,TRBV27,CASSLAQASNQPQHF,.
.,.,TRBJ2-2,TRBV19,CASSISGHPTGELFF,TGTGCCAGTAGTATCTCGGGACACCCGACCGGGGAGCTGTTTTTT
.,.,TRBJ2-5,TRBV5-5,CASSPRRDQETQYF,TGTGCCAGCAGCCCGAGGAGGGACCAAGAGACCCAGTACTTC
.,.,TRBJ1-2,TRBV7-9,CASSLSMDQVYGYTF,TGTGCCAGCAGCTTATCAATGGATCAGGTCTATGGCTACACCTTC
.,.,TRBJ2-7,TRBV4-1,CASSRSPPYEQYF,TGCGCCAGCAGCCGAAGCCCCCCATACGAGCAGTACTTC
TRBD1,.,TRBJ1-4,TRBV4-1,CASSQETTGGEKLFF,TGCGCCAGCAGCCAGGAAACAACAGGGGGCGAAAAACTGTTTTTT
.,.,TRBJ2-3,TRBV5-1,CASSLVGFPPDTQYF,TGCGCCAGCAGCTTGGTGGGCTTCCCCCCGGATACGCAGTATTTT
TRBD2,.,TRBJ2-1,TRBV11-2,CASRRTSSYNEQFF,TGTGCCAGCAGAAGGACTAGCAGTTACAATGAGCAGTTCTTC
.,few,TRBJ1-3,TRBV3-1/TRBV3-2,CASSQGASGNTIYF,TGTGCCAGCAGCCAGGGCGCCTCTGGAAACACCATATATTTT
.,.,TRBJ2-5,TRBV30,CAWSPGLKETQYF,TGTGCCTGGAGCCCGGGACTGAAAGAGACCCAGTACTTC
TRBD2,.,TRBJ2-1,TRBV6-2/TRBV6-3,CASSHWTSSSYNEQFF,TGTGCCAGCAGCCACTGGACTAGCAGCTCCTACAATGAGCAGTTCTTC
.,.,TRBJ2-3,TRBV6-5,CASESRNTDTQYF,TGTGCCAGTGAATCCAGGAACACAGATACGCAGTATTTT
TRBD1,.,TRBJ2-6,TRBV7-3,CASSPKPGGAGANVLTF,TGTGCCAGCAGCCCGAAGCCAGGGGGCGCTGGGGCCAACGTCCTGACTTTC
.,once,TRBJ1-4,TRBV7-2,CASSPTLQNEKLFF,TGTGCCAGCAGCCCGACACTTCAGAATGAAAAACTGTTTTTT
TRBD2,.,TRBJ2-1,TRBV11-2,CASSYLSGGGYNEQFF,TGTGCCAGCAGCTACCTCAGCGGGGGTGGATACAATGAGCAGTTCTTC
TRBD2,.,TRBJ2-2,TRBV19,CASKAGGTDTGELFF,TGTGCCAGTAAGGCGGGGGGGACAGACACCGGGGAGCTGTTTTTT
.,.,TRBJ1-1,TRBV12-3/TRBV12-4,CASSLREERAFF,TGTGCCAGCAGTTTGCGGGAGGAGCGAGCTTTCTTT
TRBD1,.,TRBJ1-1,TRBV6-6,CASYLEVRTGREAFF,TGTGCCAGCTATCTAGAAGTAAGGACAGGGAGGGAAGCTTTCTTT